The present T cell receptor beta chain was sequenced within a study of shared clonotypes between healthy human individuals. General study results and limits: Only blood was sampled, and tissue TCR repertoires likely differ from blood ones. Memory subsets generally showed smaller estimated richness than naive subsets did.

CD45RO-negative, CCR7-positively selected cells formed the naive CD8 fraction, excluding terminally differentiated effector memory CD45RA+ cells. Healthy HIV-negative adults without recent acute infections or vaccinations served as donors. TCRdb's table, derived via immunoSEQ multiplex PCR, lists solely in-frame clones and lacks some. The repertoire holds 700,000 to 950,000 clones, with 95% to 97% as singletons. Of note for this clone: Its target is unknown.

V lost 2 bases to trimming and J lost 4 bases, with 3 bases between them. The CDR3 loop spans 13 amino acids. The germline V gene has CDR1 MNHEY and CDR2 SMNVEV (reference sequence). This chain connects TRBV27 to TRBJ2-6; unclear D gene. This clonotype originated in a man aged 25 to 45 in good health. The sample consisted of naive CD8+ T cells sorted from blood. CDR3 loop: CASSLQGANVLTF. The CDR3 nucleotides read TGTGCCAGCAGTTTACAAGGGGCCAACGTCCTGACTTTC.